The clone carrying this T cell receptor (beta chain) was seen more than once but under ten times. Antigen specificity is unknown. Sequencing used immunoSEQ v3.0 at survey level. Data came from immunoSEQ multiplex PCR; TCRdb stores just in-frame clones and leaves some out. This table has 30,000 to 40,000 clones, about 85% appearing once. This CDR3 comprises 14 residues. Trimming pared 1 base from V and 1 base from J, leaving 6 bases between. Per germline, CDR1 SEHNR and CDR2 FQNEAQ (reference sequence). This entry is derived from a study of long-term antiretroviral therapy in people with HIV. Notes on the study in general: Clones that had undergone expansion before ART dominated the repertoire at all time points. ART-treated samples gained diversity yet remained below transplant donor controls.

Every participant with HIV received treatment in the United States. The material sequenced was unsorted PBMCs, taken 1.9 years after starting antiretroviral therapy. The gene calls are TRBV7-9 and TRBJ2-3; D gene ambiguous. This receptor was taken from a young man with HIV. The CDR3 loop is CASSLGVGTDTQYF. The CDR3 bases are TGTGCCAGCAGCTTAGGGGTCGGCACAGATACGCAGTATTTT.